This is a list of T cell receptor beta chains from one sample in a study of T cells expressing NK-cell markers. Reprocessing the 5' RACE reads, TCRdb reports a single entry for every CDR3 protein and omits DNA. The specimen's table records about 180,000 distinct CDR3 sequences. The source material was blood T cells: a sorted CD56 or NKG2C T cell subset, CD4+ or CD8+ T cells, or bulk PBMC T cells (not recorded which). These receptors all stem from a man aged 18-70 years in good health. CDR3s include the opening cysteine and the closing phenylalanine or tryptophan.

V gene,J gene,CDR3 protein
TRBV12-3/TRBV12-4,TRBJ2-7,CASTCPECYEQYF
TRBV16,TRBJ2-7,CASSQGNEQYF
TRBV2,TRBJ1-2,CASSEISGAYGYTF
TRBV12-3/TRBV12-4,TRBJ1-5,CASSLGGTQPQHF
TRBV1,TRBJ2-1,CTSSHLAGVTYNEQFF
TRBV14,TRBJ2-7,CASSHGTGWIREQYF
TRBV6-1,TRBJ1-2,CASNSLLQSGTVNYGYTF
TRBV13,TRBJ2-5,CASSSPSGGQGETQYF
TRBV9,TRBJ1-6,CASSATGGNSPLHF
TRBV7-9,TRBJ2-1,CASSLIVSPQRNEQFF
TRBV5-8,TRBJ2-3,CASSLAGQLDTQYF
TRBV7-8,TRBJ2-5,CASGHDRGQKETQYF
TRBV27,TRBJ1-2,CASSLGAGSFGYTF
TRBV5-5,TRBJ2-6,CASSLRPGTETGANVLTF
TRBV27,TRBJ2-7,CASNPAGAGEQYF
TRBV5-4,TRBJ1-6,CASSFWGNSPLHF
TRBV27,TRBJ2-3,CASSPRLQLTDTQYF
TRBV11-2,TRBJ2-5,CASSSTGAQTQYF
TRBV20-1,TRBJ2-3,CSALRGLGTDTQYF
TRBV5-1,TRBJ2-1,CASSPEWGGSYNEQFF
TRBV4-1,TRBJ1-6,CASSQKQGAAFSSLHF
TRBV21-1,TRBJ1-5,CASSKENRGRSQPQHF
TRBV13,TRBJ2-5,CAGSLGETQYF
TRBV27,TRBJ1-6,CASSPQGAYSPLHF
TRBV7-9,TRBJ2-4,CASSSDSSKNIQYF
TRBV28,TRBJ1-5,CASSFASPHQPQHF
TRBV12-3/TRBV12-4,TRBJ2-5,CASSDSLAGQETQYF
TRBV7-8,TRBJ2-3,CASSPPGLAGRDTQYF
TRBV7-6,TRBJ2-7,CASSPLTSGEQYF
TRBV4-2,TRBJ1-6,CASSLPPGRNSPLHF
TRBV29-1,TRBJ2-1,CSVFGGAVEQFF
TRBV14,TRBJ1-2,CASSQDLSSRVPRESYGYTF
TRBV13,TRBJ2-1,CASSPGTSSHEQFF
TRBV12-3/TRBV12-4,TRBJ1-2,CASSLFDGSGYGYTF
TRBV11-3,TRBJ1-1,CASSREGGLNTEAFF
TRBV27,TRBJ1-4,CASSIRPQPNEKLFF
TRBV7-9,TRBJ2-3,CASSPSGTSEEQYF
TRBV14,TRBJ2-5,CASSQVRDSQETQYF
TRBV27,TRBJ2-7,CASSLPGQHYEQYF
TRBV28,TRBJ2-3,CASSVLAGRTDTQYF
TRBV2,TRBJ2-5,CASSGRVLHGLSGETQYF
TRBV5-6,TRBJ2-5,CASSPLIPSSKWGSAETQYF
TRBV10-3,TRBJ1-1,CAISEDRGQGNTEAFF
TRBV5-5,TRBJ2-2,CASSLTGPVGELFF
TRBV18,TRBJ1-1,CASSPGAGGTEAFF
TRBV27,TRBJ1-1,CASNRLGTGEFGGTEAFF
TRBV13,TRBJ1-1,CASSLGQGMNTEAFF
TRBV9,TRBJ2-1,CASSVGFGYFDNEQFF
TRBV13,TRBJ2-5,CASSLGNWDGLETQYF
TRBV3-1,TRBJ2-1,CASNPMGLAGGRLFF
TRBV20-1,TRBJ2-3,CSARGGREADTQYF
TRBV9,TRBJ2-7,CASSVSLFGPEQYF
TRBV27,TRBJ2-1,CASSDGTSGGAEQFF
TRBV3-1,TRBJ2-7,CASSPNRGFDEQYF
TRBV7-9,TRBJ2-1,CASRNPTGSQFDEQFF
TRBV13,TRBJ2-5,CASSPPGTSGTLQETQYF
TRBV27,TRBJ1-5,CASSSTPYQPQHF
TRBV4-2,TRBJ1-1,CASSQEDRNTEAFF
TRBV4-2,TRBJ1-2,CASSQDGSGLYGYTF
TRBV4-1,TRBJ2-3,CAGGVDGTDTQYF